The entry that follows covers one T cell receptor (beta chain) sequence. Its cognate antigen is unknown. Every patient had mismatch repair deficiency by PCR or immunohistochemistry. A few pembrolizumab responders had their TCRs sequenced. Clones were read by immunoSEQ multiplex PCR, and TCRdb kept only the in-frame ones, dropping some. Of around 38,000 clones listed, around 79% are singletons. This sample was taken from a study of PD-1 blockade in mismatch repair-deficient tumors. Looking at the study overall: Patients had around 11 mismatch repair-deficient cancer types and were previously treated and progressing. Study-wide findings and caveats: After pembrolizumab, tumor-resident clones rose rapidly, then generally contracted before radiologic responses.

Germline CDR1 MNHEY, CDR2 SVGAGI. The CDR3 is made up of 15 amino acids. V lost 8 bases, J lost 9 bases, and 15 bases stayed unmatched. V is TRBV6-5 and J is TRBJ2-1, with 8 bases lining up with TRBD1. This sequence was found in an adult with mismatch repair-deficient cancer. Sequencing used peripheral blood, obtained 4 weeks after starting pembrolizumab. This chain's CDR3 is CASGYRGKGRGEQFF. The CDR3 DNA reads as TGTGCCAGCGGGTACAGGGGGAAGGGTCGGGGTGAGCAGTTCTTC.